One sample yielded the 28 T cell receptor beta chains listed below, sequenced in a study of shared clonotypes between healthy human individuals. Clones were read by immunoSEQ multiplex PCR, and TCRdb kept only the in-frame ones, dropping some. The sample records approximately 1.5 million clones, 97% to 99% being singletons. The sequencing input was naive CD4+ T cells sorted from blood. Subset meaning: CD45RA+ positively selected. The receptor set was obtained from a man aged 30 to 45 in good health.

The chain uses TRBV27 and TRBJ1-2; 9 positions match TRBD1. Germline CDR1 reads MNHEY; CDR2 reads SMNVEV (reference sequence). The CDR3 sequence is 14 residues long. V trimming: 5 bases; J trimming: 7 bases; junction bases outside the gene matches: 8. CDR3 region: CASSRDRVNAGYTF. The CDR3 DNA reads TGTGCCAGCAGTCGGGACAGGGTGAACGCTGGCTACACCTTC.

This rearrangement joins TRBV11-2 to TRBJ2-2, with D hard to call. V was cut by 2 bases and J by 6 bases, with 10 bases left in between. The CDR3 consists of 14 residues. Germline values: CDR1 SGHAT, CDR2 FQNNGV. This CDR3 is CASSLQARPGELFF. The CDR3 region has the DNA TGTGCCAGCAGCTTACAGGCTCGGCCCGGGGAGCTGTTTTTT.

This clone occurred once. The chain is built from TRBV5-8 and TRBJ2-4, with D perhaps matching TRBD1 (5 bases). Trimming left V 2 bases short and J 2 bases short, with 11 bases between. Looked up from germline, CDR1 is SGHTS and CDR2 is YDEGEE. The CDR3 is 15 residues long. CDR3 amino acids: CASSLNSGPKNIQYF. The CDR3, as DNA: TGTGCCAGCAGCTTAAATTCAGGGCCCAAAAACATTCAGTACTTC.

The V call is TRBV19, the J call TRBJ1-2, with D unclear. The V end lost 1 base, the J end lost 6 bases, and 3 bases lay between the germline ends. Germline V gene data show CDR1 as LNHDA and CDR2 as SQIVND (reference sequence). This CDR3 region has 11 residues. CDR3 amino acids: CASSIADGYTF. CDR3 DNA: TGTGCCAGTAGTATAGCTGATGGCTACACCTTC. The variable domain in full, with the rest retrieved from reference TRBV19 and TRBJ1-2, is DGGITQSPKYLFRKEGQNVTLSCEQNLNHDAMYWYRQDPGQGLRLIYYSQIVNDFQKGDIAEGYSVSREKKESFPLTVTSAQKNPTAFYLCASSIADGYTFGSGTRLTVV.

Turning to this clone: This sample also contains other DNA sequences that code for the same CDR3. V gene TRBV27 combines with J gene TRBJ2-1; 12 positions agree with TRBD2. This CDR3 is 15 amino acids long. The germline CDR1 and CDR2 sequences are MNHEY and SMNVEV (reference sequence). J gave up 5 bases and V 3 bases, and 2 bases lay outside the gene matches. The CDR3 DNA reads as TGTGCCAGCAGTTTGAGACTAGCGGGAGACAATGAGCAGTTCTTC. This encodes CASSLRLAGDNEQFF.

The V gene is TRBV28, the J gene TRBJ2-3; 7 nucleotides match TRBD1. The CDR3 extends over 13 amino acids. J lost 2 bases, V lost 6 bases, and 2 bases had no gene match. In germline, CDR1 is MDHEN, CDR2 SYDVKM. The CDR3 DNA reads as TGTGCCAGCAGACAGGGGACCACAGATACGCAGTATTTT. Its translation: CASRQGTTDTQYF.

The chain recombines TRBV18 with TRBJ1-1; D perhaps matches TRBD1 (6 bases). CDR1 is KGHSH and CDR2 is LQKENI in the germline V gene. The CDR3 has 16 residues. Trimming cost V 1 base and J 2 bases, with 14 bases left between them. Written as DNA, the CDR3 is TGTGCCAGCTCACCACTCCCCGGACAGATTAACACTGAAGCTTTCTTT. Its protein is CASSPLPGQINTEAFF.

The chain employs TRBV6-6 and TRBJ1-2; D might be TRBD1 (6 bases). Germline V gene data show CDR1 as MNHNY and CDR2 as SVGAGI (reference sequence). The CDR3 totals 14 residues. Trimming removed 7 bases from V and 2 bases from J, with 14 bases in between. CDR3 sequence: CASNTAGGNYGYTF. As DNA, the CDR3 is TGTGCCAGCAACACGGCCGGGGGCAACTATGGCTACACCTTC.

The chain recombines TRBV9 with TRBJ1-1; D possibly corresponds to TRBD1 (5 bases). Germline V gives CDR1 SGDLS, CDR2 YYNGEE. CDR3 length: 13 residues. Trimming pared 6 bases from V and 9 bases from J, leaving 18 bases between. CDR3 protein: CASKPLGGGKAFF. The CDR3 DNA sequence: TGTGCCAGCAAACCCCTCGGCGGGGGGAAAGCTTTCTTT. Looking up the rest from reference TRBV9 and TRBJ1-1 gives the full variable domain: DSGVTQTPKHLITATGQRVTLRCSPRSGDLSVYWYQQSLDQGLQFLIQYYNGEERAKGNILERFSAQQFPDLHSELNLSSLELGDSALYFCASKPLGGGKAFFGQGTRLTVV.

The chain carries TRBV7-9 and TRBJ1-1; TRBD1 matches at 8 bases. Trimming cost V 5 bases and J 3 bases; bases outside gene matches: 8. This CDR3 has 15 amino acids. Germline V gene sequence: CDR1 SEHNR, CDR2 FQNEAQ (reference sequence). The CDR3 bases are TGTGCCAGCAGCCCTCGGACAGGGTTGGACACTGAAGCTTTCTTT. Its protein product is CASSPRTGLDTEAFF. The full variable domain, its missing parts supplied by reference TRBV7-9 and TRBJ1-1, is DTGVSQNPRHKITKRGQNVTFRCDPISEHNRLYWYRQTLGQGPEFLTYFQNEAQLEKSRLLSDRFSAERPKGSFSTLEIQRTEQGDSAMYLCASSPRTGLDTEAFFGQGTRLTVV.

The genes are TRBV7-6 and TRBJ2-1, with 7 bases aligning to TRBD2. V shed 4 bases, J shed 0 bases, and the junction held 3 bases outside the gene matches. The germline V gene has CDR1 SGHVS and CDR2 FNYEAQ. This CDR3 spans 15 amino acids. CDR3 in DNA: TGTGCCAGCAGCTCTCTAGCGGACTCCTACAATGAGCAGTTCTTC. It yields the protein CASSSLADSYNEQFF.

A note on this clone: Distinct nucleotide sequences in the sample also encode this CDR3. V gene TRBV6-5 combines with J gene TRBJ2-5, with D maybe TRBD1 (7 bases). V lost 6 bases and J 0 bases, leaving 8 bases between the germline ends. The CDR3 length is 13 residues. Per germline, CDR1 MNHEY and CDR2 SVGAGI. In nucleotides, the CDR3 is TGTGCCAGCAGCAGGGGGGACCAAGAGACCCAGTACTTC. Its translation: CASSRGDQETQYF.

The CDR3 region has the DNA TGCGCCAGCAGCGTCACAGGGGGTGGGACTGAAGCTTTCTTT. Its protein is CASSVTGGGTEAFF. The chain employs TRBV5-1 and TRBJ1-1; TRBD1 aligns across 8 bases. This CDR3 region has 14 residues. Germline CDR1 reads SGHRS; CDR2 reads YFSETQ. V lost 4 bases, J lost 5 bases, and 7 bases stayed unmatched.

The chain uses TRBV7-9 and TRBJ2-3; tentatively, D is TRBD2 (6 bases). The CDR3 runs 17 residues. V was trimmed by 1 base and J by 2 bases, leaving 16 bases between them. Per germline, CDR1 SEHNR and CDR2 FQNEAQ (reference sequence). CDR3 coding DNA: TGTGCCAGCAGCTTAGGTTCGGGGGTCAGCCACACAGATACGCAGTATTTT. It encodes CASSLGSGVSHTDTQYF.

This clone was found a few times. The chain joins TRBV5-6 to TRBJ1-2; 10 bases map to TRBD1. The CDR3 covers 14 residues. Germline V gene data show CDR1 as SGHDT and CDR2 as YYEEEE. Unmatched junction bases numbered 6, after V lost 2 bases and J lost 8 bases. The DNA for the CDR3 is TGTGCCAGCAGCTTTCCTGGGACAGGGGAAGGCTACACCTTC. It encodes CASSFPGTGEGYTF.

About this clone: The junction departs from germline at one end; a sequencing error may be responsible. The rearrangement joins TRBV7-7 to TRBJ2-1; 7 positions match TRBD2. The germline CDR1 and CDR2 sequences are SSHAT and FNYEAQ (reference sequence). The CDR3 is 15 amino acids. The CDR3 DNA follows: TGTGCTAGCAGCCAGGGTCTCAGCGGGATCCATGAGCAGTTCTTC. Its protein product is CASSQGLSGIHEQFF. Based on the CDR3 plus reference TRBV7-7 and TRBJ2-1, the full variable domain is GAGVSQSPRYKVTKRGQDVTLRCDPISSHATLYWYQQALGQGPEFLTYFNYEAQPDKSGLPSDRFSAERPEGSISTLTIQRTEQRDSAMYRCASSQGLSGIHEQFFGPGTRLTVL.

This chain joins TRBV11-3 and TRBJ2-7, with 10 bases identical to TRBD1. CDR1 and CDR2 (germline): SGHNT, YENEEA. V was clipped by 2 bases and J by 5 bases; unmatched bases: 12. There are 17 residues in the CDR3. In nucleotides, the CDR3 is TGTGCCAGCAGCTTACCCCGAGACAGGGGGCGATTTAACGAGCAGTACTTC. Protein sequence: CASSLPRDRGRFNEQYF. The entire variable domain, with the rest obtained from reference TRBV11-3 and TRBJ2-7, is as follows: EAGVVQSPRYKIIEKKQPVAFWCNPISGHNTLYWYLQNLGQGPELLIRYENEEAVDDSQLPKDRFSAERLKGVDSTLKIQPAELGDSAVYLCASSLPRDRGRFNEQYFGPGTRLTVT.

V is TRBV28 and J is TRBJ1-1; no reliable D call. Germline lookup yields CDR1 MDHEN and CDR2 SYDVKM. The CDR3 contains 12 residues. The V end lost 4 bases, the J end lost 7 bases, and 10 bases lay between the germline ends. CDR3 residues: CASSSGMREAFF. DNA of the CDR3: TGTGCCAGCAGTTCAGGTATGCGTGAAGCTTTCTTT.

The chain links TRBV7-3 to TRBJ2-2; no reliable D call. V gave up 5 bases and J gave up 1 base, with 11 bases separating them. The CDR3 contains 15 residues. Germline V gene lookup returns CDR1 SGHTA and CDR2 FQGTGA. The CDR3 loop is CASSPRHRNTGELFF. The CDR3 DNA sequence: TGTGCCAGCAGCCCCCGTCACAGGAACACCGGGGAGCTGTTTTTT.

The chain is built from TRBV2 and TRBJ2-1, with no clear D. The V gene lost 3 bases and the J gene lost 8 bases, with 2 bases spanning the gap. Germline lookup yields CDR1 SNHLY and CDR2 FYNNEI. CDR3 length equals 10 residues. The CDR3 spells CASSEDEQFF. The CDR3 bases are TGTGCCAGCAGTGAGGATGAGCAGTTCTTC.

V and J are TRBV11-2 and TRBJ2-7; 8 positions agree with TRBD2. Germline CDR1 reads SGHAT; CDR2 reads FQNNGV. This CDR3 contains 14 residues. The V segment lost 0 bases and the J segment 5 bases; nucleotides outside the gene matches: 3. The CDR3 region has the DNA TGTGCCAGCAGCTTAGATCCCGGGAGGGACGAGCAGTACTTC. Translation: CASSLDPGRDEQYF.

This chain connects TRBV7-8 to TRBJ2-1; 9 bases match TRBD2. CDR1 is SGHVS and CDR2 is FQNEAQ in the germline V gene. The CDR3 extends over 17 amino acids. The junction had 11 bases not matched to a gene; V was cut back by 2 bases and J by 6 bases. As DNA, the CDR3 is TGTGCCAGCAGCTTATTGACTAGCGGCAATAGGGTCAATGAGCAGTTCTTC. The encoded protein is CASSLLTSGNRVNEQFF.

The chain combines TRBV6-1 with TRBJ2-7, with D perhaps assigned TRBD1 or TRBD2 (6 bases each). The CDR3 has 14 amino acids. CDR1 and CDR2 from the germline V gene are MNHNS and SASEGT. Trimming took off 7 bases at V and 5 bases at J, with 18 bases between the two ends. The CDR3 spells CASIVGGAGDEQYF. The CDR3 DNA sequence: TGTGCCAGCATCGTGGGGGGCGCAGGCGACGAGCAGTACTTC.

The chain uses TRBV5-1 and TRBJ2-2; 8 nucleotides line up with TRBD2. Germline lookup yields CDR1 SGHRS and CDR2 YFSETQ. The junction had 5 bases not matched to a gene; V was cut back by 0 bases and J by 4 bases. CDR3 size: 16 residues. CDR3 DNA sequence: TGCGCCAGCAGCTTGGCGGGAGGGCCGGGCACCGGGGAGCTGTTTTTT. It yields the protein CASSLAGGPGTGELFF. The variable domain in full, with the rest retrieved from reference TRBV5-1 and TRBJ2-2, is KAGVTQTPRYLIKTRGQQVTLSCSPISGHRSVSWYQQTPGQGLQFLFEYFSETQRNKGNFPGRFSGRQFSNSRSEMNVSTLELGDSALYLCASSLAGGPGTGELFFGEGSRLTVL.

The chain joins TRBV25-1 to TRBJ2-2, with D perhaps matching TRBD2 (6 bases). Germline V gene sequence: CDR1 MGHDK, CDR2 SYGVNS. V was clipped by 4 bases and J by 6 bases, with 18 bases between them. CDR3 length equals 16 residues. The CDR3 DNA reads as TGTGCCAGCAGTGGCGGGGCTGTACAAGGGGCCGGGGAGCTGTTTTTT. Its translation: CASSGGAVQGAGELFF.

The chain links TRBV7-6 to TRBJ2-2, with D perhaps TRBD1 (5 bases). V lost 3 bases and J lost 0, with 20 bases in between. Germline CDR1 reads SGHVS; CDR2 reads FNYEAQ. The length of the CDR3 is 19 residues. CDR3 sequence: CASSFPKSGAGANTGELFF. The CDR3, as DNA: TGTGCCAGCAGCTTCCCCAAGAGTGGGGCCGGCGCGAACACCGGGGAGCTGTTTTTT.

This clone was recorded only once. V and J are TRBV10-3 and TRBJ2-1; the match to TRBD2 covers 7 bases. The V gene end was trimmed by 4 bases and the J gene end by 1 base; junction bases not matched to a gene: 7. CDR1 is ENHRY, CDR2 SYGVKD, per germline. This CDR3 region has 16 residues. The CDR3 coding sequence is TGTGCCATCAGTGCCTCAAGCGGGGAATCCTACAATGAGCAGTTCTTC. Residues: CAISASSGESYNEQFF.

The chain has TRBV30 and TRBJ1-3, with no clear D. The CDR3 spans 12 residues. The V end was cut by 1 base, the J end by 2 bases, with 3 bases between. The germline CDR1 and CDR2 sequences are GTSNPN and SVGIG (reference sequence). CDR3 protein: CAWSAPGNTIYF. The CDR3 region has the DNA TGTGCCTGGAGTGCCCCTGGAAACACCATATATTTT.